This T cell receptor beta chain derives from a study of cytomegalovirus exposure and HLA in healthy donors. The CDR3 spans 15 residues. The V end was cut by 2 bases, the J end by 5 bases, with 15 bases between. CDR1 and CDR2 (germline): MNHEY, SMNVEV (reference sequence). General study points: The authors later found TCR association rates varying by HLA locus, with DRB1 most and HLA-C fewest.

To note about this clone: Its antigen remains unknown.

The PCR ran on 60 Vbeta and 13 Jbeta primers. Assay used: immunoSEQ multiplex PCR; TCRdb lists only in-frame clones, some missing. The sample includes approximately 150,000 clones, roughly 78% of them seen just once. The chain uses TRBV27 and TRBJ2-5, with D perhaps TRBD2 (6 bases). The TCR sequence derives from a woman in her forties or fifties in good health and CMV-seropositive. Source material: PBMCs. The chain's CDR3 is CASSLTRGVSETQYF. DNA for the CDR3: TGTGCCAGCAGTTTAACGCGGGGAGTCTCCGAGACCCAGTACTTC.